One sample yielded the 9 T cell receptor beta chains listed below, sequenced in a study of Graves' ophthalmopathy and Graves' hyperthyroidism (dated by TCRdb to the late 2010s). The data were produced on an Illumina HiSeq 2000. TCR beta CDR3 regions were amplified from RNA transcripts for repertoire sequencing. A first-round RT-PCR used HTBI primers with the Qiagen OneStep RT-PCR kit, followed by a second-round multiplex PCR, size selection and purification. TCRdb itself trimmed the public reads at Q25 with fastp, ran MiXCR and retained productive beta chains. Under each unique CDR3 protein, matching rows form one entry showing the most common genes and DNA. The sample table contains some 390,000 distinct CDR3 sequences; only one count was recorded for around 17% of them. Of the sample, 1.6% falls within the top ten clones. Sequenced: peripheral blood. These TCRs come from a woman aged 18-29 years with Graves' ophthalmopathy. Donor details come from another sample of the same person, matched by shared clones.

This sequence joins TRBV30 and TRBJ2-7; the D gene could be TRBD1 or TRBD2 (6 bases each). The germline V and J ends were trimmed by 0 bases and 0 bases, with 12 bases remaining between them. The CDR3 totals 15 residues. Germline assignment: CDR1 GTSNPN and CDR2 SVGIG (reference sequence). DNA for the CDR3: TGTGCCTGGAGTGTAACGGGGGCTACCTCCTACGAGCAGTACTTC. Translating it yields CAWSVTGATSYEQYF.

The V gene is TRBV4-1, the J gene TRBJ2-2; D unclear. The V end was cut by 1 base, the J end by 4 bases, with 4 bases between. Germline assignment: CDR1 MGHRA and CDR2 YSYEKL. The CDR3 contains 13 residues. In nucleotides, the CDR3 is TGCGCCAGCAGCCAAGCGATCACCGGGGAGCTGTTTTTT. The encoded protein is CASSQAITGELFF.

This clonotype was observed at least ten times. V gene TRBV19 combines with J gene TRBJ2-7; D remains ambiguous. Germline values: CDR1 LNHDA, CDR2 SQIVND (reference sequence). Trimming left V 9 bases short and J 5 bases short, with 17 bases between. This CDR3 comprises 13 residues. CDR3 sequence reads: CASRVTGSHEQYF. The DNA for the CDR3 is TGTGCCAGCCGGGTGACGGGTTCCCACGAGCAGTACTTC.

There are many counts of this clonotype. J is TRBJ1-1 and V is TRBV20-1, with TRBD1 as a possible D gene (5 bases). The V gene's germline CDR1 is DFQATT and CDR2 SNEGSKA (reference sequence). The CDR3 loop spans 12 amino acids. V lost 4 bases and J lost 3, with 9 bases in between. The DNA of the CDR3 is TGCAGTGCTACAAGACAGCACACTGAAGCTTTCTTT. As protein: CSATRQHTEAFF.

This clonotype was seen repeatedly, ten times or more. The rearrangement uses TRBV18 and TRBJ1-2, with 8 bases fitting TRBD1. V lost 3 bases and J lost 8; bases outside the gene matches: 5. CDR1 and CDR2 from the germline V gene are KGHSH and LQKENI. The CDR3 is 13 amino acids. CDR3 loop: CASSPDRGRGYTF. The CDR3 DNA reads as TGTGCCAGCTCACCCGACAGGGGTCGGGGCTACACCTTC.

This clonotype came up many times. One end of the junction fails to match germline, which may point to a read error. The rearrangement uses TRBV9 and TRBJ1-1; TRBD1 matches 7 bases. The length of the CDR3 is 14 residues. Germline V gives CDR1 SGDLS, CDR2 YYNGEE. This CDR3 is CASSVSDRGPPGSF. As DNA, the CDR3 is TGTGCCAGCAGCGTAAGTGATAGGGGGCCCCCCGGATCCTTT.

The rearrangement joins TRBV28 to TRBJ2-7; TRBD2 matches at 9 bases. This CDR3 contains 18 residues. The trim removed 4 bases at V and 3 bases at J, leaving 16 bases unmatched. Per germline, CDR1 MDHEN and CDR2 SYDVKM. The CDR3 sequence is CASSSSWGSGSSFYEQYF. CDR3 in DNA: TGTGCCAGCAGTTCCTCTTGGGGTAGCGGGAGTTCATTCTACGAGCAGTACTTC.

Ten or more counts support this clonotype. The chain is built from TRBV4-1 and TRBJ2-7; 10 bases map to TRBD1. V shed 1 base and J 3 bases; nucleotides not matched to a gene: 3. The length of the CDR3 is 15 residues. The germline V gene encodes CDR1 MGHRA and CDR2 YSYEKL. Here the CDR3 DNA reads TGCGCCAGCAGCCAAGTGACAGGGGGCTACTACGAGCAGTACTTC. This gives the protein CASSQVTGGYYEQYF.

This clonotype was observed at least ten times. CDR3 sequence: CATSDRSSYNSPLHF. The CDR3 DNA is TGTGCCACCAGCGACAGAAGCTCCTATAATTCACCCCTCCACTTT. J is TRBJ1-6 and V is TRBV15, with a tentative D call TRBD1 (5 bases). With 5 bases removed from V and 0 bases from J, the gap between germline ends came to 8 bases. Germline lookup yields CDR1 LNHNV and CDR2 YYDKDF (reference sequence). The CDR3 runs 15 residues.